Shown below are 23 T cell receptor beta chains from a single sample sequenced in a study of shared clonotypes between healthy human individuals. Generated by immunoSEQ multiplex PCR, the TCRdb table keeps only in-frame clones and is missing some. The sample holds around 79,000 clones, about 64% seen once. Sequences were obtained from memory CD8+ T cells sorted from blood. The subset was: CD45RO+ cells pooled with CCR7-negative TemRA cells. Receptors originate from a man aged 25 to 40 in good health.

The rearrangement links TRBV5-5 to TRBJ2-1, with D possibly matching TRBD2 (6 bases). V shed 1 base and J shed 10 bases, with 18 bases lying between them. Germline loops: CDR1 SGHKS, CDR2 YYEKEE (reference sequence). The CDR3 totals 15 residues. The CDR3 reads CASSLRLGGGGEQFF. The CDR3 nucleotides are TGTGCCAGCAGCTTGAGGTTGGGAGGCGGCGGCGAGCAGTTCTTC. Full variable domain (outside the CDR3, taken from reference TRBV5-5 and TRBJ2-1): DAGVTQSPTHLIKTRGQQVTLRCSPISGHKSVSWYQQVLGQGPQFIFQYYEKEERGRGNFPDRFSARQFPNYSSELNVNALLLGDSALYLCASSLRLGGGGEQFFGPGTRLTVL.

The rearrangement uses TRBV10-1 and TRBJ2-3; 7 nucleotides agree with TRBD2. The CDR3 runs to 16 residues. Germline V CDR1 and CDR2: WNHNN, SYGVQD (reference sequence). V shed 2 bases and J 1 base; nucleotides not matched to a gene: 6. The CDR3 region has the DNA TGCGCCAGCAGTGAGAAGGCTAGCGGACGCACAGATACGCAGTATTTT. Its protein product is CASSEKASGRTDTQYF.

The J gene is TRBJ1-3, the V gene TRBV28; D not resolved. This CDR3 comprises 15 residues. Per the germline V gene, CDR1 is MDHEN and CDR2 is SYDVKM. V was clipped by 5 bases and J by 0 bases, with 11 bases between them. The CDR3 loop is CASSPTPGSGNTIYF. The CDR3 DNA reads TGTGCCAGCAGTCCAACCCCGGGCTCTGGAAACACCATATATTTT.

This clone has a count of ten or more. The V gene is TRBV9, the J gene TRBJ2-3; D might be TRBD2 (6 bases). Trimming stripped 0 bases from V and 3 bases from J, with 17 bases between. The CDR3 extends over 17 amino acids. Per the germline V gene, CDR1 is SGDLS and CDR2 is YYNGEE. DNA of the CDR3: TGTGCCAGCAGCGTAGGCGTCAGCCTAGCGAATACAGATACGCAGTATTTT. It encodes CASSVGVSLANTDTQYF. The variable domain in full, with the rest retrieved from reference TRBV9 and TRBJ2-3, is DSGVTQTPKHLITATGQRVTLRCSPRSGDLSVYWYQQSLDQGLQFLIQYYNGEERAKGNILERFSAQQFPDLHSELNLSSLELGDSALYFCASSVGVSLANTDTQYFGPGTRLTVL.

The V and J genes are TRBV11-2 and TRBJ2-1, with D perhaps matching TRBD1 or TRBD2 (5 bases each). Germline-derived CDR1 and CDR2 are SGHAT and FQNNGV. The CDR3 loop spans 15 amino acids. V was clipped by 0 bases and J by 6 bases, with 12 bases between them. CDR3 nucleotide sequence: TGTGCCAGCAGCTTAGATTATGGGACCATCAATGAGCAGTTCTTC. Encoded protein: CASSLDYGTINEQFF.

A note on this clone: Its ends do not fully match the called genes, so a read error is possible. The V and J genes are TRBV7-9 and TRBJ2-7, with TRBD1 as a possible D gene (7 bases). Germline lookup yields CDR1 SEHNR and CDR2 FQNEAQ (reference sequence). The CDR3 spans 13 residues. The CDR3 spells CASSTLGGRGALF. The CDR3 DNA follows: TGTGCCAGCAGCACCCTCGGGGGCAGGGGGGCCCTCTTC.

The sample holds a few counts of this clone. V usage is TRBV6-6 and J usage is TRBJ2-7, with TRBD2 matching over 12 bases. Trimming cost V 0 bases and J 6 bases; bases outside gene matches: 0. Germline loops: CDR1 MNHNY, CDR2 SVGAGI (reference sequence). There are 14 residues in the CDR3. CDR3 coding DNA: TGTGCCAGCAGTTACTCGACTAGCGGGAGCGAGCAGTACTTC. Amino acids: CASSYSTSGSEQYF.

This chain links TRBV4-1 with TRBJ2-7, with D maybe TRBD1 (6 bases). This CDR3 spans 14 amino acids. With 3 bases removed from V and 4 bases from J, the gap between germline ends came to 13 bases. The germline CDR1 and CDR2 sequences are MGHRA and YSYEKL. CDR3 DNA sequence: TGCGCCAGCAGCCAGTCCGGGACATCATACGAGCAGTACTTC. Protein product: CASSQSGTSYEQYF.

This clone occurred a few times. V is TRBV7-9 and J is TRBJ1-1; 7 nucleotides match TRBD1. CDR1 is SEHNR, CDR2 FQNEAQ, per germline (reference sequence). The CDR3 length is 12 residues. J was trimmed by 10 bases and V by 1 base; bases with no gene match: 3. The CDR3 region has the DNA TGTGCCAGCAGCTTAGAGGGACAGTCAGCTTTCTTT. This gives the protein CASSLEGQSAFF.

CDR3 loop: CASSRDLAGNTGELFF. As DNA, the CDR3 is TGCGCCAGCAGCCGAGACTTAGCGGGGAACACCGGGGAGCTGTTTTTT. The V call is TRBV5-1, the J call TRBJ2-2, with 7 bases fitting TRBD2. V shed 4 bases and J 1 base; nucleotides not matched to a gene: 7. Germline V CDR1 and CDR2: SGHRS, YFSETQ. This CDR3 comprises 16 residues.

The chain links TRBV7-5 to TRBJ2-5; no DNA check was done on the table's D call, TRBD1. TRBV7-5 is annotated as a pseudogene. The CDR3 runs 16 residues. The CDR3 is CANWPYWTGGQETQYF. The DNA of the CDR3 is TGTGCCAATTGGCCGTATTGGACAGGGGGTCAGGAGACCCAGTACTTC.

This chain uses TRBV7-6 with TRBJ1-5, with a weak D call TRBD1 (6 bases). Germline loops: CDR1 SGHVS, CDR2 FNYEAQ. V lost 5 bases and J 7 bases, leaving 15 bases between the germline ends. This CDR3 region has 14 residues. CDR3 residues: CASSPALGGQPQHF. CDR3 nucleotide sequence: TGTGCCAGCAGCCCCGCTTTGGGGGGCCAGCCCCAGCATTTT.

The gene calls are TRBV14 and TRBJ2-1; 8 nucleotides agree with TRBD2. Germline V gene lookup returns CDR1 SGHDN and CDR2 FVKESK. The CDR3 sequence is 16 residues long. The J segment lost 3 bases and the V segment lost 5 bases, leaving 9 bases of the junction unmatched. The CDR3 bases are TGTGCCAGCAGCGGTAGACTAGCGTCATTCTACAATGAGCAGTTCTTC. Its translation: CASSGRLASFYNEQFF.

V is TRBV11-1 and J is TRBJ1-4; D possibly corresponds to TRBD1 (5 bases). CDR1 SGHAT and CDR2 FQDESV come from the germline V gene (reference sequence). The CDR3 loop spans 15 amino acids. V lost 1 base to trimming and J lost 4 bases, with 10 bases between them. The CDR3 reads CASSLVRQGNEKLFF. CDR3 nucleotides: TGTGCCAGCAGCTTAGTTCGGCAGGGTAATGAAAAACTGTTTTTT.

The J gene is TRBJ1-5, the V gene TRBV19; the D is unclear. CDR3 length: 14 residues. Germline CDR1 reads LNHDA; CDR2 reads SQIVND (reference sequence). V dropped 1 base and J dropped 4 bases, with 8 bases sitting between them. CDR3 sequence: CASSIVPINQPQHF. The CDR3 DNA sequence: TGTGCCAGTAGTATAGTCCCTATTAATCAGCCCCAGCATTTT.

V and J are TRBV15 and TRBJ2-7, with D tentatively TRBD2 (6 bases). Germline CDR1 LNHNV, CDR2 YYDKDF (reference sequence). The CDR3 is made up of 17 amino acids. Trimming stripped 4 bases from V and 4 bases from J, with 23 bases between. The CDR3 is CATSKDRVGGGFYEQYF. The DNA for the CDR3 is TGTGCCACCAGCAAAGATCGGGTGGGAGGAGGTTTTTACGAGCAGTACTTC.

This clone has at least ten counts. V usage is TRBV6-4 and J usage is TRBJ1-1; possibly TRBD1 for D (5 bases). Per the germline V gene, CDR1 is MRHNA and CDR2 is SNTAGT. Trimming left V 3 bases short and J 1 base short, with 24 bases between. This CDR3 comprises 19 residues. The CDR3: CASSEGEGFNLSPNTEAFF. CDR3 bases: TGTGCCAGCAGTGAGGGGGAGGGTTTTAATCTTAGCCCGAACACTGAAGCTTTCTTT.

The chain combines TRBV14 with TRBJ2-1; 10 bases fit TRBD2. With 2 bases clipped from V and 14 bases from J, the junction kept 12 bases outside the gene matches. From germline, CDR1 is SGHDN and CDR2 FVKESK. The CDR3 is 15 residues long. CDR3 protein: CASSQSGLADIGKFF. The CDR3 DNA is TGTGCCAGCAGCCAATCTGGACTAGCGGATATCGGGAAGTTCTTC.

This clone has only a few counts. This chain joins TRBV21-1 and TRBJ1-3; the table assigns TRBD1, which was not confirmed against the DNA. TRBV21-1 is given as a pseudogene. This CDR3 has 17 amino acids. The CDR3 spells CASSPGHSQSSGNTIYF. The CDR3 DNA sequence: TGTGCCAGCAGCCCGGGACATTCTCAATCCTCTGGAAACACCATATATTTT.

Many counts were recorded for this clone. The chain employs TRBV7-6 and TRBJ2-1; D ambiguous. Trimming left V 5 bases short and J 4 bases short, with 12 bases between. This CDR3 contains 14 residues. Per germline, CDR1 SGHVS and CDR2 FNYEAQ. CDR3 coding DNA: TGTGCCAGCAGCCCTCCAAGGGCTTACAATGAGCAGTTCTTC. This codes for CASSPPRAYNEQFF.

This clone showed up just a few times. The chain carries TRBV6-5 and TRBJ1-2; D might be TRBD1 (5 bases). CDR3 size: 13 residues. Deletions cut 7 bases from V and 5 bases from J, with 14 bases between. Germline V gene lookup returns CDR1 MNHEY and CDR2 SVGAGI. For the CDR3, the DNA is TGTGCCAGCACCTTTGCGTCAGGGTATGGCTACACCTTC. This translates into CASTFASGYGYTF.

This chain connects TRBV7-6 to TRBJ2-3, with TRBD1 matching 8 bases. The V and J ends lost 3 bases and 4 bases, in that order; junction bases with no gene match: 3. The germline CDR1 and CDR2 sequences are SGHVS and FNYEAQ. CDR3 length: 14 residues. CDR3 coding DNA: TGTGCCAGCAGCTTTCGACAGGGGCCAGATACGCAGTATTTT. Translation: CASSFRQGPDTQYF.

The V call is TRBV11-3, the J call TRBJ2-1, with 8 bases aligning to TRBD2. The length of the CDR3 is 15 residues. J gave up 7 bases and V 5 bases, and 10 bases lay outside the gene matches. Germline assignment: CDR1 SGHNT and CDR2 YENEEA. CDR3 sequence reads: CASSLAAGVGNEQFF. The CDR3 coding sequence is TGTGCCAGCAGCCTCGCAGCGGGAGTGGGGAATGAGCAGTTCTTC.